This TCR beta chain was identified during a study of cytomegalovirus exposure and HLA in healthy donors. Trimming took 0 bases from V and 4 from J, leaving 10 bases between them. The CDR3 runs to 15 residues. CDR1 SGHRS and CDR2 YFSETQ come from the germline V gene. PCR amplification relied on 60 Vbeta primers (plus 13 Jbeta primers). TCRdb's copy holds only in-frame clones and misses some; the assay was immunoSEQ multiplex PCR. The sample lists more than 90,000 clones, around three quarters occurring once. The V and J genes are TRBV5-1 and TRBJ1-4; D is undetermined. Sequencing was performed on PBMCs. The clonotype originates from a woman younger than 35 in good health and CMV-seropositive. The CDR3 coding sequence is TGCGCCAGCAGCTTGGTACCCGGGAATAATGAAAAACTGTTTTTT. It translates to CASSLVPGNNEKLFF.